The clone carrying this T cell receptor (beta chain) was observed once. The data originate from a study of CD8 T cells in Susac syndrome. Per the germline V gene, CDR1 is PRHDT and CDR2 is FYEKMQ (reference sequence). V was trimmed by 2 bases and J by 8 bases, leaving 13 bases between them. The CDR3 extends over 14 amino acids. With random hexamers, reverse transcription was performed on about 0.5 to 1 ug of RNA. Each CDR3 protein is one row after TCRdb ran MiXCR on the immunoSEQ multiplex PCR reads. The repertoire includes about 140,000 distinct CDR3 sequences, 90% to 95% of them detected once, and around 0.29% sits in the top ten.

The specimen sequenced was CD8+ T cells from PBMCs. This sequence was found in a human donor in good health. The chain joins TRBV13 to TRBJ2-4, with unresolved D. CDR3 loop: CASSLRALGDIQYF. CDR3 DNA sequence: TGTGCCAGCAGCTTAAGGGCTCTTGGTGACATTCAGTACTTC.